These T cell receptor beta chains were read from a single sample in a study of monozygotic twins with inflammatory bowel disease. TCRdb reprocessed the 5' RACE reads, keeping one entry per CDR3 protein, no DNA. The sample totals about 110,000 distinct CDR3 sequences. The sample comprised blood. All receptors derive from a human donor with ulcerative colitis or Crohn's disease, or a healthy co-twin of an affected twin (not recorded which). CDR3s include the opening cysteine and the closing phenylalanine or tryptophan.

J	V	CDR3
TRBJ1-1	TRBV12-3/TRBV12-4	CASSLGGQGFEAFF
TRBJ2-1	TRBV6-5	CASSSASGGRGGQFF
TRBJ2-1	TRBV25-1	CASSDVSGGAREQFF
TRBJ2-3	TRBV11-2	CASSWGLAGGTDTQYF
TRBJ2-5	TRBV20-1	CSANTIAGGAWETQYF
TRBJ1-1	TRBV7-3	CASSLTRQMNTEAFF
TRBJ2-1	TRBV12-3/TRBV12-4	CASSLLAGYNEQFF
TRBJ2-3	TRBV5-4	CASHGKGGQPSTDTQYF
TRBJ1-2	TRBV5-1	CASSPGQGAYGYTF
TRBJ2-1	TRBV2	CASRLRTTSYNEQFF
TRBJ2-5	TRBV4-2	CASSQGAFRAGGYQETQYF
TRBJ2-1	TRBV6-6	CATTTGGTGNEQFF
TRBJ1-4	TRBV12-3/TRBV12-4	CASSRDRRYEKLFF
TRBJ2-1	TRBV5-1	CASSLYTVNEQFF
TRBJ2-1	TRBV7-6	CATSPGTSGPSSYNEQFF
TRBJ2-3	TRBV4-1	CASSAGHSQGADTQYF
TRBJ2-7	TRBV30	CAWSEGGLYEQYF
TRBJ2-1	TRBV10-3	CAISGTGRRNEQFF
TRBJ1-4	TRBV15	CATSSRPVATNEKLFF
TRBJ1-1	TRBV20-1	CSASPPAMNTEAFF